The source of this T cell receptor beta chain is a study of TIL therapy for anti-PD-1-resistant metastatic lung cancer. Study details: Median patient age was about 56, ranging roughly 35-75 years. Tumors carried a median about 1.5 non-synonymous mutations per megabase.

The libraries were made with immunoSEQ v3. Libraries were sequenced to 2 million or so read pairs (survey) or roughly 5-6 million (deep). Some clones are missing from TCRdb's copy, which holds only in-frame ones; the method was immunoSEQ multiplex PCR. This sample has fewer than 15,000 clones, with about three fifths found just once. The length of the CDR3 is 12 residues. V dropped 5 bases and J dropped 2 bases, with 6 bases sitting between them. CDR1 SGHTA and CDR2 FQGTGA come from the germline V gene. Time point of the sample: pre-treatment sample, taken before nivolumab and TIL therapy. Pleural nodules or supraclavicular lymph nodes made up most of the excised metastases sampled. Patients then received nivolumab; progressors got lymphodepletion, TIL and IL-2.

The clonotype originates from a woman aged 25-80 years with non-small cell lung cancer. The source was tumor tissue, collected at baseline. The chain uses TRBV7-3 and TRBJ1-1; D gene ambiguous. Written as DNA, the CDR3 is TGTGCCAGCAGCAGGGTAAACACTGAAGCTTTCTTT. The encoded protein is CASSRVNTEAFF. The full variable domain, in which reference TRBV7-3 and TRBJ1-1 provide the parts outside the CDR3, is GAGVSQTPSNKVTEKGKYVELRCDPISGHTALYWYRQSLGQGPEFLIYFQGTGAADDSGLPNDRFFAVRPEGSVSTLKIQRTERGDSAVYLCASSRVNTEAFFGQGTRLTVV.